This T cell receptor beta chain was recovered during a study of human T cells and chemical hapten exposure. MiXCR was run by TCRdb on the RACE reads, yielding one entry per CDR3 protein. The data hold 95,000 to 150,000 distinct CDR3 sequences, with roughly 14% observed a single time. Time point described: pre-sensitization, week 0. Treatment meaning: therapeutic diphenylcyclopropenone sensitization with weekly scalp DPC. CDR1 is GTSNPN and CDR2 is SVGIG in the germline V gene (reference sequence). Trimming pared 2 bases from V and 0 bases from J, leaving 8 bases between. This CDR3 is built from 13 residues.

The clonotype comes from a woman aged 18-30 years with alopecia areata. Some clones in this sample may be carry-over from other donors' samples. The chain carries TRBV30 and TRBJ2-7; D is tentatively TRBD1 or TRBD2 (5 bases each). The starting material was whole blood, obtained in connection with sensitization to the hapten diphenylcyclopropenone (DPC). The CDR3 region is CAWSLGASYEQYF. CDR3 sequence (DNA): TGTGCCTGGAGTCTCGGGGCCTCCTACGAGCAGTACTTC.